These T cell receptor beta chains were read from a single sample in a study of early T cells in non-severe SARS-CoV-2 infection. TCRdb reprocessed the 5' RACE reads with MiXCR, giving one entry per CDR3 protein. This sample has 97,000 or so distinct CDR3 sequences, with around 13% found just once. What was sequenced was whole blood. These receptors originate from an adult who was a healthcare worker with PCR-confirmed SARS-CoV-2 infection or an uninfected control (not recorded which). CDR3s include the opening cysteine and the closing phenylalanine or tryptophan. D genes are given only for firm matches. Clone size appears in some rows only: once, few, many, or a class for an expanded clone.

J gene	D gene	clone size	V gene	CDR3 DNA	CDR3 protein
TRBJ2-3	.	few	TRBV20-1	TGCAGTGCTAGTCCTCGTGGGGATACGCAGTATTTT	CSASPRGDTQYF
TRBJ2-7	.	few	TRBV10-3	TGTGCCAGCGGGGGACAGCCCTACGAGCAGTACTTC	CASGGQPYEQYF
TRBJ2-6	.	.	TRBV11-2	TGTGCCATCAAGGACTCTGGGGCCAACGTCCTGACTTTC	CAIKDSGANVLTF
TRBJ1-2	.	.	TRBV6-5	TGTGCCAGCAGTCCGTCGATAAGTCGGACAGCCCCATTTGGCTACACCTTC	CASSPSISRTAPFGYTF
TRBJ1-1	.	few	TRBV20-1	TGCAGTGCTCCAGACAGGTTGGGTGAAGCTTTCTTT	CSAPDRLGEAFF
TRBJ2-6	TRBD1	few	TRBV7-6	TGTGCCAGCAGCTCGCGGGACAGGCCCGGGGCCAACGTCCTGACTTTC	CASSSRDRPGANVLTF
TRBJ1-2	.	many	TRBV27	TGTGCCAGCAGTTTTTCCAGGTCCTCCTATGGCTACACCTTC	CASSFSRSSYGYTF
TRBJ1-4	.	many	TRBV20-1	TGCAGTGCCCTCCACGGGGTGCGGGACACGATTTTT	CSALHGVRDTIF
TRBJ2-2	TRBD2	few	TRBV5-1	TGCGCCAGCAGCTTGGTACTAGCGGGAAACACCGGGGAGCTGTTTTTT	CASSLVLAGNTGELFF
TRBJ2-1	.	many	TRBV4-2	TGTGCCAGCAGCCAAGATCTGTTCAGGAGGGTTGAGCAGTTCTTC	CASSQDLFRRVEQFF
TRBJ2-5	TRBD2	few	TRBV7-2	TGTGCCAGCAGCTTAGCGAGGCGGGAGCGTAAAGAGACCCAGTACTTC	CASSLARRERKETQYF
TRBJ1-5	.	few	TRBV9	TGTGCCAGCAGCCAGGACGGCAATCAGCCCCAGCATTTT	CASSQDGNQPQHF
TRBJ1-2	.	many	TRBV29-1	TGCAGCGCTGAGACATCTCCGAACTATGGCTACACCTTC	CSAETSPNYGYTF